The clone carrying this T cell receptor (beta chain) was seen repeatedly, ten times or more. Its antigen is not known. The data were taken from a study of CD8 T cells in ankylosing spondylitis. The study, taken as a whole, reports: Made up of about eight highly homologous variants, a TCR beta motif appeared characteristic of ankylosing spondylitis blood.

Using its own MiXCR run on the 5' RACE reads, TCRdb lists one record per CDR3 protein. Of around 75,000 distinct CDR3 sequences listed, approximately 5% were seen once; the top ten hold 2% to 2.5%. V was shortened by 2 bases and J by 6 bases, with 17 bases between the two germline ends. Germline assignment: CDR1 SGHRS and CDR2 YFSETQ. The CDR3 runs to 16 residues. This TCR was sampled from a male donor with ankylosing spondylitis or in good health (not recorded which). This chain links TRBV5-1 with TRBJ2-2; D remains unclear. The specimen sequenced was blood, either unsorted or a sorted T cell fraction (not recorded which). The CDR3, as DNA: TGCGCCAGCAGCTTCTCAGCCGCAGGCGGCCCCGGGGAGCTGTTTTTT. Its protein product is CASSFSAAGGPGELFF.